The 28 T cell receptor beta chains below come from one sample, sequenced in a study of vaccination effects on CD4 cells after COVID-19 (dated by TCRdb to between 2021 and 2022). In the ViraFEST assay, PBMC were stimulated with viral peptide pools, and antigen-specific CD4+ T cell clonotypes were then identified by expansion using TCR sequencing. After approximately eleven days of culture, CD4+ T cells were isolated with the EasySep CD4+ T cell isolation kit. Two doses of either the BNT162b2 or the mRNA-1273 mRNA SARS-CoV-2 vaccine were administered to participants. The protocol used for the library was the immunoSEQ multiplex PCR assay. What TCRdb holds here is the immuneACCESS table cut down to in-frame rearrangements. Part of the clones is not present; checked against another copy, under half of the missing clones reflect an unresolved V gene, and the others are unexplained. This sample holds 30,000 to 40,000 clones; 72% were observed only once. Of the sample, about 12% is held by the ten largest clones.

For these TCRs, the target antigens are not known. This specimen consisted of CD4+ T cells from PBMCs cultured with HCoV-229E spike peptides, obtained after COVID-19 vaccination. The cell subset or site label here, explained by the study, means: HCoV-229E spike overlapping peptide pool stimulation. The receptors derive from a human donor who received a COVID-19 vaccine.

V is TRBV12-3 or TRBV12-4 and J is TRBJ2-7; D ambiguous. CDR3 length: 12 residues. Trimming pared 5 bases from V and 3 bases from J, leaving 8 bases between. CDR3 sequence: CASSPPNYEQYF. Written as DNA, the CDR3 is TGTGCCAGCAGTCCACCGAACTACGAGCAGTACTTC.

This clone was seen a handful of times. The chain recombines TRBV5-4 with TRBJ2-1, with TRBD2 matching over 11 bases. The trim removed 5 bases at V and 4 bases at J, leaving 5 bases unmatched. The CDR3 is 15 amino acids. Per germline, CDR1 SGHNT and CDR2 YYREEE (reference sequence). The CDR3 loop is CASSSGLAGYNEQFF. The CDR3 nucleotides read TGTGCCAGCAGTTCCGGACTAGCGGGTTACAATGAGCAGTTCTTC. The complete variable domain, with remaining parts taken from reference TRBV5-4 and TRBJ2-1, reads ETGVTQSPTHLIKTRGQQVTLRCSSQSGHNTVSWYQQALGQGPQFIFQYYREEENGRGNFPPRFSGLQFPNYSSELNVNALELDDSALYLCASSSGLAGYNEQFFGPGTRLTVL.

This clone came up a few times. This chain joins TRBV18 and TRBJ1-1; 8 bases match TRBD1. J was trimmed by 4 bases and V by 3 bases; bases with no gene match: 4. The CDR3 is 14 residues long. Germline CDR1 KGHSH, CDR2 LQKENI. CDR3 loop: CASSPDRGGTEAFF. The CDR3 DNA follows: TGTGCCAGCTCACCTGACAGGGGAGGCACTGAAGCTTTCTTT.

This clone appeared a single time. V is TRBV27 and J is TRBJ2-2, with D possibly TRBD2 on 5 matching bases. Germline assignment: CDR1 MNHEY and CDR2 SMNVEV (reference sequence). CDR3 length: 13 amino acids. V was shortened by 3 bases and J by 6 bases, with 8 bases between the two germline ends. CDR3 coding DNA: TGTGCCAGCAGTTTGTTCGGGGCCGGGGAGCTGTTTTTT. This gives the protein CASSLFGAGELFF.

V gene TRBV6-1 combines with J gene TRBJ1-1, with D perhaps matching TRBD1 (6 bases). The CDR3 has 14 amino acids. Between the trimmed V and J ends, which lost 1 base and 10 bases, there was a span of 16 bases. Germline CDR1 reads MNHNS; CDR2 reads SASEGT. The CDR3 region has the DNA TGTGCCAGCAGTGAAGAGGTCGGGCAGGGGAGAGCTTTCTTT. Its protein product is CASSEEVGQGRAFF.

The chain combines TRBV24-1 with TRBJ2-5; possibly TRBD2 for D (5 bases). The V gene's germline CDR1 is KGHDR and CDR2 SFDVKD. The CDR3 extends over 13 amino acids. Trimming removed 3 bases from V and 7 bases from J, with 11 bases in between. CDR3 in amino acids: CATSDGSGRTQYF. In nucleotides, the CDR3 is TGTGCCACCAGTGATGGGTCGGGGAGGACCCAGTACTTC.

The V call is TRBV3-1 (or the pseudogene TRBV3-2), the J call TRBJ1-3; perhaps TRBD1 as D (6 bases). CDR1 is LGHDT, CDR2 YNNKEL, per germline (reference sequence). Trimming left V 1 base short and J 2 bases short, with 12 bases between. The CDR3 is 16 amino acids. The CDR3 coding sequence is TGTGCCAGCAGCCAAGGAATAGGGGGAACTGGAAACACCATATATTTT. Its protein product is CASSQGIGGTGNTIYF.

The chain couples TRBV19 to TRBJ1-5, with D possibly being TRBD1 (6 bases). The germline V gene encodes CDR1 LNHDA and CDR2 SQIVND (reference sequence). This CDR3 is 15 amino acids long. V was trimmed by 5 bases and J by 4 bases, leaving 15 bases between them. The CDR3 nucleotides read TGTGCCAGTAGTGTCCCCGGGGGGCTGAATCAGCCCCAGCATTTT. This encodes CASSVPGGLNQPQHF.

In DNA, the CDR3 is TGTGCCAGCAGCAAAAGGTTCCCTTGGCGCGACTACTACGAGCAGTACTTC. This translates into CASSKRFPWRDYYEQYF. This sequence joins TRBV3-1 (or the pseudogene TRBV3-2) and TRBJ2-7; possibly TRBD2 for D (5 bases). The CDR3 spans 17 residues. V lost 5 bases and J lost 3, with 23 bases in between. CDR1 and CDR2 from the germline V gene are LGHDT and YNNKEL (reference sequence).

The rearrangement joins TRBV29-1 to TRBJ2-3; 7 bases line up with TRBD1. The CDR3 has 13 residues. CDR1 and CDR2 (germline): SQVTM, ANQGSEA. J gave up 2 bases and V 8 bases, and 7 bases lay outside the gene matches. Written as DNA, the CDR3 is TGCAGCACAACCGGGACAGTCACAGATACGCAGTATTTT. Translating gives CSTTGTVTDTQYF.

The rearrangement uses TRBV6-5 and TRBJ2-7; D possibly matches TRBD1 or TRBD2 (5 bases each). Trimming left V 6 bases short and J 3 bases short, with 12 bases between. Germline CDR1 and CDR2: MNHEY and SVGAGI. CDR3 length: 13 residues. The CDR3 reads CASRTGGGYEQYF. CDR3 nucleotides: TGTGCCAGCAGAACGGGTGGGGGCTACGAGCAGTACTTC.

V usage is TRBV11-3 and J usage is TRBJ2-2, with 7 bases aligning to TRBD2. Trimming at V came to 5 bases and at J to 5 bases, leaving 8 bases not matched to a gene. The CDR3 is 15 residues long. In germline, CDR1 is SGHNT, CDR2 YENEEA. The chain's CDR3 is CASSTGGSWTGELFF. The CDR3 bases are TGTGCCAGCAGCACCGGGGGGTCCTGGACCGGGGAGCTGTTTTTT.

The V call is TRBV29-1, the J call TRBJ1-5, with no clear D. The CDR3 is made up of 13 amino acids. Germline V CDR1 and CDR2: SQVTM, ANQGSEA. With 7 bases removed from V and 0 bases from J, the gap between germline ends came to 10 bases. CDR3 in DNA: TGCAGCGCCGCGGACGGTAGCAATCAGCCCCAGCATTTT. Translation gives CSAADGSNQPQHF.

The chain couples TRBV29-1 to TRBJ1-2, with TRBD1 identical over 10 bases. The CDR3 is 14 amino acids. Germline CDR1 SQVTM, CDR2 ANQGSEA. V shed 4 bases, J shed 5 bases, and the junction held 7 bases outside the gene matches. CDR3 region: CSVVTGGPGYGYTF. Here the CDR3 DNA reads TGCAGCGTTGTGACAGGGGGCCCGGGGTATGGCTACACCTTC.

The rearrangement joins TRBV3-1 (or the pseudogene TRBV3-2) to TRBJ2-3, with TRBD2 as a possible D gene (5 bases). The V end was cut by 4 bases, the J end by 0 bases, with 11 bases between. The CDR3 contains 15 residues. Germline lookup yields CDR1 LGHDT and CDR2 YNNKEL (reference sequence). Here the CDR3 reads CASSLGLTSTDTQYF. For the CDR3, the DNA is TGTGCCAGCAGCCTCGGACTTACCAGCACAGATACGCAGTATTTT.

The genes are TRBV7-9 and TRBJ1-1, with 7 bases fitting TRBD1. Germline loops: CDR1 SEHNR, CDR2 FQNEAQ (reference sequence). V shed 3 bases and J 3 bases; nucleotides not matched to a gene: 7. This CDR3 has 15 residues. CDR3 loop: CASSFSLTGDTEAFF. As DNA, the CDR3 is TGTGCCAGCAGCTTTAGCCTAACAGGGGACACTGAAGCTTTCTTT.

The chain is built from TRBV6-5 and TRBJ2-3; 9 nucleotides match TRBD1. Germline-derived CDR1 and CDR2 are MNHEY and SVGAGI. The CDR3 totals 13 residues. The trim removed 7 bases at V and 4 bases at J, leaving 3 bases unmatched. The CDR3 bases are TGTGCCAGCACCCGGACAGGGGCAGATACGCAGTATTTT. As protein: CASTRTGADTQYF.

This clone is a singleton in its sample. The CDR3 sequence is CASSLGLPSTDTQYF. DNA for the CDR3: TGTGCCAGCAGCTTGGGCCTGCCTAGCACAGATACGCAGTATTTT. The chain joins TRBV5-4 to TRBJ2-3, with D uncertain. Germline V gives CDR1 SGHNT, CDR2 YYREEE (reference sequence). Trimming pared 0 bases from V and 0 bases from J, leaving 8 bases between. The CDR3 totals 15 residues.

The chain joins TRBV13 to TRBJ1-1, with D maybe TRBD1 (5 bases). The CDR3 totals 14 residues. CDR1 PRHDT and CDR2 FYEKMQ come from the germline V gene (reference sequence). Trimming cost V 6 bases and J 11 bases, with 22 bases left between them. The CDR3: CASRPGQALIGAFF. The DNA for the CDR3 is TGTGCCAGCAGGCCGGGGCAGGCCCTGATAGGGGCTTTCTTT.

V is TRBV23-1 and J is TRBJ2-7; TRBD2 matches 7 bases. TRBV23-1 is an ORF for which the function is uncertain. With 0 bases clipped from V and 2 bases from J, the junction kept 4 bases outside the gene matches. The length of the CDR3 is 15 residues. The DNA of the CDR3 is TGCGCCAGCAGTCAATCAAGCGGGACGCCCTACGAGCAGTACTTC. Residues: CASSQSSGTPYEQYF.

This clone has a single count. This chain links TRBV7-6 with TRBJ2-7; D remains ambiguous. The V and J ends lost 4 bases and 7 bases respectively, with 20 bases between them. This CDR3 is built from 15 residues. Germline V gives CDR1 SGHVS, CDR2 FNYEAQ. Here the CDR3 DNA reads TGTGCCAGCAGCTCGGGCAGGACGTCCCAAAGGGAGCAGTACTTC. Its translation is CASSSGRTSQREQYF.

V usage is TRBV5-4 and J usage is TRBJ2-3; 11 nucleotides line up with TRBD2. Germline trimming cut 2 bases from V and 5 bases from J; bases unmatched to any gene: 7. This CDR3 has 16 amino acids. Germline CDR1 is SGHNT and CDR2 is YYREEE (reference sequence). CDR3 DNA sequence: TGTGCCAGCAGCTTACCACTAGCGGGAGTAAGAGATACGCAGTATTTT. Residues: CASSLPLAGVRDTQYF.

V usage is TRBV5-1 and J usage is TRBJ2-7; TRBD1 matches 8 bases. The CDR3 has 14 residues. Germline trimming cut 1 base from V and 6 bases from J; bases unmatched to any gene: 6. CDR1 SGHRS and CDR2 YFSETQ come from the germline V gene. The CDR3 region has the DNA TGCGCCAGCAGCTTGAGGTGGACAGGGAGCGAGCAGTACTTC. Its protein product is CASSLRWTGSEQYF.

The chain is built from TRBV19 and TRBJ1-1; D call uncertain. The CDR3 is 17 residues long. The germline V gene has CDR1 LNHDA and CDR2 SQIVND (reference sequence). Trimming cost V 3 bases and J 2 bases, with 19 bases left between them. The chain's CDR3 is CASSIQEWKTDNTEAFF. In DNA form, the CDR3 reads TGTGCCAGTAGTATTCAGGAGTGGAAAACGGATAACACTGAAGCTTTCTTT.

V is TRBV5-5 and J is TRBJ1-2; 8 bases are a match to TRBD1. The V segment lost 0 bases and the J segment 5 bases; nucleotides outside the gene matches: 6. The CDR3 is made up of 15 amino acids. Germline V gene data show CDR1 as SGHKS and CDR2 as YYEKEE (reference sequence). As DNA, the CDR3 is TGTGCCAGCAGCTTGGACAGGGGGTTCGGGTATGGCTACACCTTC. Encoded protein: CASSLDRGFGYGYTF. The complete variable domain, with remaining parts taken from reference TRBV5-5 and TRBJ1-2, reads DAGVTQSPTHLIKTRGQQVTLRCSPISGHKSVSWYQQVLGQGPQFIFQYYEKEERGRGNFPDRFSARQFPNYSSELNVNALLLGDSALYLCASSLDRGFGYGYTFGSGTRLTVV.

For the CDR3, the DNA is TGTGCCAGCAGTTTATATCTCGGGCAGGGGGCTGTAATGAACACTGAAGCTTTCTTT. This gives the protein CASSLYLGQGAVMNTEAFF. The chain links TRBV27 to TRBJ1-1; 8 bases map to TRBD1. J was trimmed by 0 bases and V by 1 base; bases with no gene match: 13. CDR1 is MNHEY, CDR2 SMNVEV, per germline (reference sequence). The CDR3 runs 19 residues.

V usage is TRBV19 and J usage is TRBJ2-7; D not resolved. The CDR3 contains 14 residues. The germline gives CDR1 LNHDA, CDR2 SQIVND (reference sequence). V was trimmed by 4 bases and J by 0 bases, leaving 10 bases between them. The CDR3 nucleotides are TGTGCCAGTAGTAGTCCCGACAACTCCTACGAGCAGTACTTC. Its translation: CASSSPDNSYEQYF.

This chain joins TRBV6-5 and TRBJ2-1, with D tentatively TRBD2 (5 bases). CDR3 size: 14 residues. Germline V gene sequence: CDR1 MNHEY, CDR2 SVGAGI. The germline V and J ends were trimmed by 8 bases and 6 bases, with 17 bases remaining between them. The CDR3: CASPAPSTFNEQFF. DNA of the CDR3: TGTGCCAGCCCCGCGCCTAGCACCTTCAATGAGCAGTTCTTC.